This T cell receptor (beta chain) was sequenced for a study of blood T cell repertoires in COVID-19. The junction had 8 bases not matched to a gene; V was cut back by 5 bases and J by 10 bases. Germline loops: CDR1 GTSNPN, CDR2 SVGIG (reference sequence). The CDR3 extends over 13 amino acids. Data came from immunoSEQ multiplex PCR; TCRdb stores just in-frame clones and leaves some out. Found here are roughly 170,000 clones, 65% to 85% of them singletons; the top ten hold about 3.5%. The chain uses TRBV30 and TRBJ1-6; 7 positions match TRBD1. The receptor comes from a woman between 50 and 59 years old in a cohort exposed to, infected with or recovered from COVID-19 (not recorded which). Sequencing was carried out using PBMCs or T cells enriched from blood (not recorded which). CDR3 nucleotides: TGTGCCTGGGTAACAGGGGATAGGTCACCCCTCCACTTT. Protein product: CAWVTGDRSPLHF.